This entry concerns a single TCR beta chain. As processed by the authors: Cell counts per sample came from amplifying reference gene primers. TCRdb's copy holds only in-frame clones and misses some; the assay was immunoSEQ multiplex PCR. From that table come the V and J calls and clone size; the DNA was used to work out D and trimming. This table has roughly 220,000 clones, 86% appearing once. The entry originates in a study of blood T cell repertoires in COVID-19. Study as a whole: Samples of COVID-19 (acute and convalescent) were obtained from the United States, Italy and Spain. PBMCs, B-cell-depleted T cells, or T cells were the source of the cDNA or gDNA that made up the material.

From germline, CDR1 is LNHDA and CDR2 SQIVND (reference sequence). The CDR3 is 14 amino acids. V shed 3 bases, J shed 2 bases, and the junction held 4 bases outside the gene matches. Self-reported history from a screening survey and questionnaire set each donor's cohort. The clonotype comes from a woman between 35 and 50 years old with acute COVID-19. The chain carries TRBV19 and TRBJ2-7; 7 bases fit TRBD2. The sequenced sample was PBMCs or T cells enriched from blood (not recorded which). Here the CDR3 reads CASSIASGAYEQYF. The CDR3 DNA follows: TGTGCCAGTAGTATTGCTAGCGGTGCCTACGAGCAGTACTTC.